The source of this T cell receptor (beta chain) is a study of beta chain features in type 1 diabetes. In germline, CDR1 is MNHEY, CDR2 SVGAGI. The CDR3 has 15 residues. V lost 5 bases to trimming and J lost 6 bases, with 20 bases between them. Expressed TCRB transcripts were sequenced because the isolated RNA had all been reverse transcribed beforehand. Repertoires were generated with immunoSEQ multiplex PCR, while TCRdb's copy carries only in-frame clones and drops some. The table has roughly 60,000 clones, roughly three fifths seen once. The sample taken for sequencing was Tregs from blood. The chain carries TRBV6-5 and TRBJ2-7; maybe TRBD1 (5 bases). The source of this sequence is a woman in her late teens or twenties in good health. CDR3 in DNA: TGTGCCAGCAGTACCCCCCAGGGCCGAAGGATCGAGCAGTACTTC. It is translated as CASSTPQGRRIEQYF.